The rows below give T cell receptor beta chains drawn from one sample of a study of blood T cell repertoires in COVID-19. Using immunoSEQ multiplex PCR, the repertoire was profiled, and TCRdb retains in-frame clones only, with some absent. The sample includes about 300,000 clones, 65% to 85% seen only once; the top ten take roughly 1.5%. Sequencing was performed on peripheral blood. These receptors were collected from a human donor with COVID-19, enrolled during active disease. The donor label of this sample is uncertain. Each CDR3 is given with its conserved first and last residue. Each record gives: clone size, D gene, J gene, V gene, CDR3 DNA, CDR3 protein. The D gene is left open where the match is weak. Clone sizes are given selectively: once, few, many, or a class where the clone is expanded.

>NA|NA|TRBJ2-2|TRBV2
TGTGCCAGCAGTGCCCCTATTACTAGTATATTCACCGGGGAGCTGTTTTTT
CASSAPITSIFTGELFF
>NA|NA|TRBJ2-2|TRBV11-1
TGTGCCAGCATCCGGGGTCCGAGGAACACCGGGGAGCTGTTTTTT
CASIRGPRNTGELFF
>NA|TRBD2|TRBJ2-1|TRBV3-1/TRBV3-2
TGTGCCAGCATGGCGGGACTAGCTACAAATGAGCAGTTCTTC
CASMAGLATNEQFF
>NA|NA|TRBJ1-5|TRBV28
TGTGCCAGCACCCGGGGGGGTAATCAGCCCCAGCATTTT
CASTRGGNQPQHF
>NA|NA|TRBJ2-3|TRBV28
TGTGCCACTCTGAGCGGATCTAGCACAGATACGCAGTATTTT
CATLSGSSTDTQYF
>NA|NA|TRBJ2-5|TRBV19
TGTGCCAGTAGCCCTTCTAGTGTTGCAGAGACCCAGTACTTC
CASSPSSVAETQYF
>NA|NA|TRBJ1-2|TRBV5-1
TGCGCCAGCAGCTTGCTCTCTTCTAACTATGGCTACACCTTC
CASSLLSSNYGYTF
>NA|NA|TRBJ1-4|TRBV30
TGTGCCTGGAGTGGCGGGACGGCGGAAGCCTCAAATGAAAAACTGTTTTTT
CAWSGGTAEASNEKLFF
>NA|TRBD2|TRBJ2-3|TRBV2
TGTGCCAGCAGTGTTCTAGCGGGAGCCTTGGATACGCAGTATTTT
CASSVLAGALDTQYF
>NA|NA|TRBJ1-6|TRBV5-1
TGCGCCAGCAGCCCGGAGCAGACGGACTCTAATTCACCCCTCCACTTT
CASSPEQTDSNSPLHF
>few|NA|TRBJ2-1|TRBV11-3
TGTGCCAGCAGCTTAGATGGGAGGGGGGGGCACAATGAGCAGTTCTTC
CASSLDGRGGHNEQFF
>NA|TRBD1|TRBJ2-5|TRBV13
TGTGCCAGCAGCTCCTACCTCCTCGACAGGGCTGAGACCCAGTACTTC
CASSSYLLDRAETQYF
>few|TRBD2|TRBJ2-5|TRBV30
TGTGCCTGGAGTGCGGGACTAGCGGGAGAGACCCAGTACTTC
CAWSAGLAGETQYF
>NA|TRBD1|TRBJ1-5|TRBV9
TGTGCCAGCAGCCCTAGGACAGGGTGGAATCAGCCCCAGCATTTT
CASSPRTGWNQPQHF
>NA|TRBD1|TRBJ1-3|TRBV7-9
TGTGCCAGCAGCCCTAGCTGGGACAGTACTGGAAACACCATATATTTT
CASSPSWDSTGNTIYF
>few|TRBD1|TRBJ1-5|TRBV28
TGTGCCAGCAGTTTACTGGACAGGGGCGATCAGCCCCAGCATTTT
CASSLLDRGDQPQHF
>NA|TRBD1|TRBJ1-1|TRBV5-6
TGTGCCAGCAGCTTTAACAGGGGGCTGGTGGGCACTGAAGCTTTCTTT
CASSFNRGLVGTEAFF
>NA|NA|TRBJ2-7|TRBV9
TGTGCCAGCAGCGCCGCCGGTGGAGGGACCTACGAGCAGTACTTC
CASSAAGGGTYEQYF
>NA|NA|TRBJ1-2|TRBV7-9
TGTGCCAGCAGCCCCCAGGGAAGCTATGGCTACACCTTC
CASSPQGSYGYTF
>NA|TRBD1|TRBJ1-2|TRBV28
TGTGCCAGCAGTCAGACAGGGATGTCGGCGGCGCGCTACACCTTC
CASSQTGMSAARYTF
>NA|NA|TRBJ2-7|TRBV9
TGTGCCAGCAGCGTAGCTACAGGATCTGCCTACGAGCAGTACTTC
CASSVATGSAYEQYF
>NA|TRBD1|TRBJ1-1|TRBV29-1
TGCAGCGTCGGACAGGGGAACACTGAAGCTTTCTTT
CSVGQGNTEAFF
>NA|NA|TRBJ1-4|TRBV5-4
TGTGCCAGCAGCTTGGGACAGGCACGGTCGAATGAAAAACTGTTTTTT
CASSLGQARSNEKLFF
>NA|NA|TRBJ2-7|TRBV7-9
TGTGCCAGCAGCCGGGACACAGGCTACGAGCAGTACTTC
CASSRDTGYEQYF
>NA|TRBD1|TRBJ1-1|TRBV5-1
TGCGCCAGCAGCTATTGGACAGGGGAGGCAGGGAGGAACACTGAAGCTTTCTTT
CASSYWTGEAGRNTEAFF
>NA|TRBD2|TRBJ2-1|TRBV27
TGTGCCAGCAGACCCGGGACTAGCGAATCAGGGCAGTTCTTC
CASRPGTSESGQFF
>NA|NA|TRBJ2-1|TRBV5-6
TGTGCCAGCAGCTTGGATATAGGGGACAATGAGCAGTTCTTC
CASSLDIGDNEQFF
>NA|NA|TRBJ2-3|TRBV3-1/TRBV3-2
TGTGCCAGCAGCCCAGACGAGGGAGACTTCGCAGATACGCAGTATTTT
CASSPDEGDFADTQYF
>NA|TRBD1|TRBJ2-1|TRBV28
TGTGCCAGCAGTTTATCCTCGACAGGGTCCTACAATGAGCAGTTCTTC
CASSLSSTGSYNEQFF
>NA|NA|TRBJ2-5|TRBV19
TGTGCCAGTAGTAACCGGAGAGTCGGTGGTGGGGAGACCCAGTACTTC
CASSNRRVGGGETQYF
>NA|NA|TRBJ1-2|TRBV20-1
TGCAGTGCTAGTGGGCTACAGAACTATGGCTACACCTTC
CSASGLQNYGYTF
>NA|NA|TRBJ1-1|TRBV7-9
TGTGCCAGCAATCTCGGGGGTACCACTGAAGCTTTCTTT
CASNLGGTTEAFF
>NA|TRBD2|TRBJ2-1|TRBV3-1/TRBV3-2
TGTGCCAGCAGCCAAGAGGGGACTAGCGGGAGAAATGAGCAGTTCTTC
CASSQEGTSGRNEQFF
>NA|TRBD2|TRBJ2-2|TRBV5-1
TGCGCCAGCATCAATATAGCGGGAGGGCCAAGCGGGGAGCTGTTTTTT
CASINIAGGPSGELFF
>NA|TRBD1|TRBJ1-3|TRBV7-2
TGTGCCAGCAGCTTACGGTCAGGACAGGGGCAGGGAAACACCATATATTTT
CASSLRSGQGQGNTIYF
>NA|TRBD1|TRBJ2-7|TRBV6-2/TRBV6-3
TGTGCCAGCAGTGGGACAGGGATCTACGAGCAGTACTTC
CASSGTGIYEQYF
>NA|NA|TRBJ1-5|TRBV5-1
TGCGCCAGCAGCTTGGTCCCCCTTTCGGCGGACAATCAGCCCCAGCATTTT
CASSLVPLSADNQPQHF
>NA|TRBD2|TRBJ2-5|TRBV3-1/TRBV3-2
TGTGCCAGCAGCCACCTTAGCGGGAGAGAGACCCAGTACTTC
CASSHLSGRETQYF
>NA|NA|TRBJ2-7|TRBV14
TGTGCCAGCAGCCAAGAACTTCTAAGCTCCTACGAGCAGTACTTC
CASSQELLSSYEQYF
>NA|TRBD2|TRBJ2-3|TRBV2
TGTGCCAGCAGGGACCGGGCCTGGGGGACTAGCGGGAGAATTAGCACAGATACGCAGTATTTT
CASRDRAWGTSGRISTDTQYF
>NA|TRBD1|TRBJ1-4|TRBV6-2/TRBV6-3
TGTGCCAGCAGTTACGGAGGCAGGGGGAATGAAAAACTGTTTTTT
CASSYGGRGNEKLFF